This TCR beta chain was sequenced in a study of CD8+ T cells in alopecia areata. At the level of the study: The study gave tofacitinib for 6 to 18 months, then 6 months off drug. Severity was scored as percentage of affected scalp area in treated patients.

Per germline, CDR1 GTSNPN and CDR2 SVGIG (reference sequence). The CDR3 extends over 15 amino acids. V was clipped by 6 bases and J by 0 bases, with 12 bases between them. As to treatment: oral pan-JAK inhibitor, 5-10 mg twice daily. Following RNA extraction, reverse transcription yielded cDNA that acted as the sequencing template. Data came from immunoSEQ multiplex PCR; TCRdb stores just in-frame clones and leaves some out. This sample has 100,000 to 150,000 clones, with roughly 55% found just once. The chain combines TRBV30 with TRBJ2-6; D gene unclear. The TCR sequence derives from a human donor with alopecia areata. The material was CD4+ T cells sorted from blood, obtained at week 4, from a patient treated with tofacitinib. In nucleotides, the CDR3 is TGTGCCTGCTCAGGTGTTAGCTCTGGGGCCAACGTCCTGACTTTC. Translated, it gives CACSGVSSGANVLTF.